The 14 T cell receptor beta chains listed next were all sequenced from one sample in a study of T cell changes during pregnancy in multiple sclerosis. Sequencing used immunoSEQ multiplex PCR; TCRdb keeps in-frame clones, though not all of them. The data contain tens of thousands of clones, 89% of them singletons. This specimen consisted of CD4+ T cells from peripheral blood mononuclear cells, obtained in the first trimester of pregnancy. The receptors come from a female donor with multiple sclerosis, enrolled in a pregnancy study.

This clone has only one observation. The CDR3: CASSEARSGNQPQHF. The DNA for the CDR3 is TGTGCCAGCAGTGAAGCGAGGTCGGGCAATCAGCCCCAGCATTTT. This chain uses TRBV2 with TRBJ1-5; no definite D call. Germline assignment: CDR1 SNHLY and CDR2 FYNNEI. Trimming left V 0 bases short and J 2 bases short, with 8 bases between. The CDR3 runs to 15 residues.

The chain combines TRBV7-2 with TRBJ1-2, with 7 bases that match TRBD1. Germline V CDR1 and CDR2: SGHTA, FQGNSA. Losses at the gene ends were 5 bases for V and 4 bases for J; bases not matched to a gene: 4. This CDR3 is built from 13 residues. The CDR3 DNA reads TGTGCCAGCAGCCCACAGGGGAGCTATGGCTACACCTTC. Protein product: CASSPQGSYGYTF.

This rearrangement joins TRBV10-1 to TRBJ1-1; tentatively, D is TRBD1 (5 bases). Germline V gene sequence: CDR1 WNHNN, CDR2 SYGVQD (reference sequence). The CDR3 spans 12 residues. Deletions cut 5 bases from V and 4 bases from J, with 8 bases between. Here the CDR3 DNA reads TGCGCCAGCAGTCGGGGGTCCACTGAAGCTTTCTTT. Protein product: CASSRGSTEAFF.

The chain joins TRBV2 to TRBJ2-5; D is possibly TRBD1 (5 bases). The CDR3 is 13 amino acids. Germline loops: CDR1 SNHLY, CDR2 FYNNEI. V gave up 2 bases and J gave up 3 bases, with 7 bases separating them. CDR3 nucleotides: TGTGCCAGCAGTGAACTCAGGGAAGAGACCCAGTACTTC. Its translation is CASSELREETQYF.

The chain links TRBV6-5 to TRBJ1-2; TRBD1 might be the D (6 bases). Germline CDR1 MNHEY, CDR2 SVGAGI. V was trimmed by 8 bases and J by 8 bases, leaving 18 bases between them. The CDR3 length is 13 residues. CDR3 amino acids: CASLVAGARGYTF. In DNA form, the CDR3 reads TGTGCCAGCCTCGTCGCGGGGGCGCGGGGCTACACCTTC.

The V gene is TRBV7-2, the J gene TRBJ2-3; TRBD2 matches at 11 bases. Germline V CDR1 and CDR2: SGHTA, FQGNSA. The junction had 3 bases not matched to a gene; V was cut back by 4 bases and J by 0 bases. CDR3 length equals 16 residues. As DNA, the CDR3 is TGTGCCAGCAGCTCCTGGACTAGCGGGAGCACAGATACGCAGTATTTT. Amino acids: CASSSWTSGSTDTQYF.

The CDR3 nucleotides are TGTGCCAGCAGCGTGACAGGAGCTCAAGAGACCCAGTACTTC. Its protein product is CASSVTGAQETQYF. The rearrangement joins TRBV9 to TRBJ2-5; perhaps TRBD1 as D (6 bases). CDR3 length: 14 residues. Deletions cut 2 bases from V and 2 bases from J, with 10 bases between. Germline CDR1 and CDR2: SGDLS and YYNGEE.

This chain links TRBV4-1 with TRBJ1-6, with no clear D. Trimming left V 1 base short and J 10 bases short, with 8 bases between. The germline V gene has CDR1 MGHRA and CDR2 YSYEKL. This CDR3 region has 13 residues. CDR3 bases: TGCGCCAGCAGCCAAGCTTCCCCCTCACCCCTCCACTTT. Translating it yields CASSQASPSPLHF.

The gene calls are TRBV28 and TRBJ1-3, with D maybe TRBD1 (6 bases). With 5 bases removed from V and 0 bases from J, the gap between germline ends came to 17 bases. The length of the CDR3 is 17 residues. From germline, CDR1 is MDHEN and CDR2 SYDVKM. The CDR3 coding sequence is TGTGCCAGCAGTCCTAGCACAGGGACCTACTCTGGAAACACCATATATTTT. Translated, it gives CASSPSTGTYSGNTIYF. The complete variable domain, with remaining parts taken from reference TRBV28 and TRBJ1-3, reads DVKVTQSSRYLVKRTGEKVFLECVQDMDHENMFWYRQDPGLGLRLIYFSYDVKMKEKGDIPEGYSVSREKKERFSLILESASTNQTSMYLCASSPSTGTYSGNTIYFGEGSWLTVV.

The chain couples TRBV19 to TRBJ2-7, with a possible D match to TRBD2 (8 bases). This CDR3 region has 13 residues. V lost 9 bases and J lost 2, with 14 bases in between. Germline V lookup: CDR1 LNHDA, CDR2 SQIVND (reference sequence). The CDR3 bases are TGTGCCAGCAGCGGGGGACAGACCTACGAGCAGTACTTC. Its translation: CASSGGQTYEQYF.

V usage is TRBV13 and J usage is TRBJ2-2, with 7 positions matching TRBD1. This CDR3 contains 18 residues. Germline V gene data show CDR1 as PRHDT and CDR2 as FYEKMQ (reference sequence). The junction had 14 bases not matched to a gene; V was cut back by 5 bases and J by 2 bases. CDR3 sequence (DNA): TGTGCCAGCAGCCGCCTGACAGGGCCCTCAGGAAACACCGGGGAGCTGTTTTTT. Its protein product is CASSRLTGPSGNTGELFF.

The rearrangement joins TRBV25-1 to TRBJ2-1; 7 bases are a match to TRBD1. V dropped 4 bases and J dropped 15; count of bases not matched to a gene: 12. From germline, CDR1 is MGHDK and CDR2 SYGVNS. The CDR3 sequence is 13 residues long. The CDR3 nucleotides are TGTGCCAGCAGTGGCTCCGGGACAGACGTCGCGTTCTTC. Encoded protein: CASSGSGTDVAFF.

V gene TRBV5-4 combines with J gene TRBJ2-3; 7 nucleotides agree with TRBD2. CDR3 length equals 15 residues. The V segment lost 9 bases and the J segment 3 bases; nucleotides outside the gene matches: 13. Germline V lookup: CDR1 SGHNT, CDR2 YYREEE (reference sequence). The CDR3 is CATSRREIVTDTQYF. The CDR3 DNA reads TGTGCCACTTCACGGCGGGAGATTGTAACAGATACGCAGTATTTT.

This clone was counted a single time. The J gene is TRBJ2-7, the V gene TRBV28; 10 bases are a match to TRBD1. V lost 5 bases, J lost 4 bases, and 8 bases stayed unmatched. This CDR3 comprises 15 residues. Germline V CDR1 and CDR2: MDHEN, SYDVKM. CDR3 nucleotide sequence: TGTGCCAGCAGTCAAATAGGGACAGGGGTGTACGAGCAGTACTTC. This encodes CASSQIGTGVYEQYF.